Listed here is a single T cell receptor beta chain. Germline assignment: CDR1 SGHNT and CDR2 YENEEA. CDR3 length: 16 residues. The J segment lost 7 bases and the V segment lost 4 bases, leaving 8 bases of the junction unmatched. The sample is drawn from a study of blood T cell repertoires in COVID-19. Across the whole study: There were acute and convalescent COVID-19 samples, and they came from the United States, Italy and Spain.

Assay: immunoSEQ multiplex PCR; the TCRdb copy retains only in-frame clones and omits some. The sample holds about 170,000 clones; roughly four fifths are singletons and the top ten take roughly 7.5%. This clonotype was obtained from a man aged 35-49 years who had recovered from COVID-19. The rearrangement uses TRBV11-3 and TRBJ2-2, with 11 bases fitting TRBD1. The sample was peripheral blood. CDR3: CASSSWTGGNVGELFF. The CDR3 coding sequence is TGTGCCAGCAGCTCCTGGACAGGGGGCAACGTCGGGGAGCTGTTTTTT.